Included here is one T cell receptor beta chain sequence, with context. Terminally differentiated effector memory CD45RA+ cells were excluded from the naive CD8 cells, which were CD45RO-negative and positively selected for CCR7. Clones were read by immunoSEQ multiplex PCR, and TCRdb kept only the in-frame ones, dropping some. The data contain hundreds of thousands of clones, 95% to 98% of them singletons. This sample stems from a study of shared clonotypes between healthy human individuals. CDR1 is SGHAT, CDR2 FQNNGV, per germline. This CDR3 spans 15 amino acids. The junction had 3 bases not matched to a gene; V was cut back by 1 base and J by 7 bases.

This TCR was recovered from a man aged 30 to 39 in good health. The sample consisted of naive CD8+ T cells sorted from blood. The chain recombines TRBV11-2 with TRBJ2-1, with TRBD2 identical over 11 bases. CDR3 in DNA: TGTGCCAGCAGCTTAGCTAGCGGGAGGAAGAATGAGCAGTTCTTC. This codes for CASSLASGRKNEQFF.